The rows below give T cell receptor beta chains drawn from one sample of a study of blood T cell repertoires in COVID-19. Assay: immunoSEQ multiplex PCR; the TCRdb copy retains only in-frame clones and omits some. The sample holds 40,000 or so clones; roughly 80% are singletons and the top ten take around 30%. Sample: peripheral blood. The source of these receptors is a woman aged 70 to 79 with acute or convalescent COVID-19. The CDR3 runs from the conserved cysteine through the conserved F or W. D genes are given only for firm matches. Rows give clone size only sometimes, using once, few, many, or a class for an expanded clone.

d_gene,j_gene,v_gene,abundance,CDR3nt,CDR3aa
-,TRBJ2-1,TRBV7-3,once,TGTGCCAGCAGCTTAGCCGGCAGGGGTGCCAATGAGCAGTTCTTC,CASSLAGRGANEQFF
-,TRBJ1-5,TRBV15,-,TGTGCCACCAGCAGAGGTCCTTCTAGCAATCAGCCCCAGCATTTT,CATSRGPSSNQPQHF
TRBD2,TRBJ2-3,TRBV29-1,few,TGCAGCGTTTTATACGGGGGGGCGGACACAGATACGCAGTATTTT,CSVLYGGADTDTQYF
TRBD2,TRBJ2-2,TRBV30,-,TGTGCCTCCCCGGGCGAGCGGGGGGGCGGCGGGGAGCTGTTTTTT,CASPGERGGGGELFF
TRBD1,TRBJ2-1,TRBV6-2/TRBV6-3,-,TGTGCCAGCAGTCTCCTATCTCAGGGGGTCACCTACAATGAGCAGTTCTTC,CASSLLSQGVTYNEQFF
-,TRBJ1-5,TRBV6-2/TRBV6-3,-,TGTGCCAGCAGTCCCCGGAGGAATCAGCCCCAGCATTTT,CASSPRRNQPQHF
-,TRBJ1-2,TRBV9,many,TGTGCCAGCAGCGTGAAAGCCGAACACTATGGCTACACCTTC,CASSVKAEHYGYTF
TRBD1,TRBJ1-5,TRBV10-2,-,TGCGCCAGCAGAGGACAGGCGGGCTACCAGCCCCAGCATTTT,CASRGQAGYQPQHF
-,TRBJ1-1,TRBV4-2,-,TGTGCCAGCAGCCCGTGGGGCAAGAACACTGAAGCTTTCTTT,CASSPWGKNTEAFF
-,TRBJ2-1,TRBV19,-,TGTGCCTCCCAAGGAGGGAATCACGCCTACAATGAGCAGTTCTTC,CASQGGNHAYNEQFF
TRBD1,TRBJ2-3,TRBV4-3,-,TGCGCCAGCAGCCAAGCACCAGGGGGCGTAGATACGCAGTATTTT,CASSQAPGGVDTQYF
-,TRBJ2-3,TRBV10-3,once,TGTGCCATCAGTGAGACCGTAATACTAGAGGCAGATACGCAGTATTTT,CAISETVILEADTQYF
TRBD2,TRBJ2-3,TRBV3-1/TRBV3-2,-,TGTGCCAGCAGACAGGGACTAGCGGGGGGGGATACGCAGTATTTT,CASRQGLAGGDTQYF
TRBD1,TRBJ1-1,TRBV10-1,few,TGCGCCAGCAGGCCCACAGGGGAGAACACTGAAGCTTTCTTT,CASRPTGENTEAFF
-,TRBJ2-2,TRBV6-6,-,TGTGCCAGCATGATCCGGGGGTCCTCCGGGGAGCTGTTTTTT,CASMIRGSSGELFF
-,TRBJ1-1,TRBV6-5,-,TGTGCCACCAACTCTCGACAGGTGAACACTGAAGCTTTCTTT,CATNSRQVNTEAFF
TRBD1,TRBJ1-2,TRBV6-5,-,TGTGCCAGCAGCGGGACAGGGCTTACTGGCTACACCTTC,CASSGTGLTGYTF
TRBD1,TRBJ2-2,TRBV18,few,TGTGCCAGCTCACCAGGGACAGGGAACACCGGGGAGCTGTTTTTT,CASSPGTGNTGELFF
TRBD2,TRBJ2-7,TRBV6-6,-,TGTGCCAGCAGTCGTATTCTGTCCGGGACTAGCGGATCCGAGCAGTACTTC,CASSRILSGTSGSEQYF